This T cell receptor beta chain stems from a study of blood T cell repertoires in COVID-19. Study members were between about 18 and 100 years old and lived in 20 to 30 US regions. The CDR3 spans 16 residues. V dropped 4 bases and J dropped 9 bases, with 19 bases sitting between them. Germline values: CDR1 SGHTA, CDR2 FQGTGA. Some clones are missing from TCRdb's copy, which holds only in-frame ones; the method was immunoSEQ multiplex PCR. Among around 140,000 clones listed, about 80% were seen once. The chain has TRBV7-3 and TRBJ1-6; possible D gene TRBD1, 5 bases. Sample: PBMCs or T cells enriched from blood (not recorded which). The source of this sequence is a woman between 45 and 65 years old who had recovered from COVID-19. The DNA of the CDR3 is TGTGCCAGCAGCTCGGACGTCCAGGGTGCTGGTTCACCCCTCCACTTT. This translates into CASSSDVQGAGSPLHF.